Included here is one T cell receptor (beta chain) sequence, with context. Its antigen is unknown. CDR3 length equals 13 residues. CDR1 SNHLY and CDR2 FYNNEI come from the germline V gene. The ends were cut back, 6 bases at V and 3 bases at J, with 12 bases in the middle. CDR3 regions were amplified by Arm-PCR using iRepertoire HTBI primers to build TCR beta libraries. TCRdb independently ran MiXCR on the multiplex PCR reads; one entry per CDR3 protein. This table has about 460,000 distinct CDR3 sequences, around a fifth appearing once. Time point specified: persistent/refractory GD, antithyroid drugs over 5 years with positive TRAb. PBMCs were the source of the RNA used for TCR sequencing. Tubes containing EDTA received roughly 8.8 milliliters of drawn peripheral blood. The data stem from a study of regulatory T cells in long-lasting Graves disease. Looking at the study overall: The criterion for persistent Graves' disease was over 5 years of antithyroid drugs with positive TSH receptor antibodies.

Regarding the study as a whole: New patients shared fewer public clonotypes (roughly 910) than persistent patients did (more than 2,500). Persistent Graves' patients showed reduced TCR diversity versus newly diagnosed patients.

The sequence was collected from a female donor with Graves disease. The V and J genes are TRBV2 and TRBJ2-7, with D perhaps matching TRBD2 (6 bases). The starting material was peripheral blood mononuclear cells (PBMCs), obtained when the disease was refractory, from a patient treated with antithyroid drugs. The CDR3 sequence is CASSQASDYEQYF. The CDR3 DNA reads TGTGCCAGCAGCCAGGCTAGCGACTACGAGCAGTACTTC.